The 9 T cell receptor beta chains below all came from one sample that was sequenced in a study of cytomegalovirus exposure and HLA in healthy donors. 13 Jbeta primers and 60 Vbeta primers were used for the PCR. Sequencing was performed with immunoSEQ multiplex PCR; in TCRdb, only in-frame clones are kept and a portion is missing. The sample has 150,000 to 200,000 clones. The sequenced material came from PBMCs. These receptors were collected from a woman under 30 in good health and CMV-seropositive.

This chain links TRBV4-3 with TRBJ2-5; D perhaps matches TRBD1 (6 bases). The CDR3 consists of 15 residues. Deletions cut 2 bases from V and 1 base from J, with 11 bases between. Germline loops: CDR1 LGHNA, CDR2 YSLEER. In nucleotides, the CDR3 is TGCGCCAGCAGCCAACTTCGGGACACCCAAGAGACCCAGTACTTC. Amino acid sequence: CASSQLRDTQETQYF.

This chain links TRBV29-1 with TRBJ1-3; the D is unclear. Germline CDR1 SQVTM, CDR2 ANQGSEA. The CDR3 extends over 12 amino acids. The V gene lost 4 bases and the J gene lost 3 bases, with 7 bases spanning the gap. The CDR3 bases are TGCAGCGTTGTGGCAGGTGGAAACACCATATATTTT. It codes for CSVVAGGNTIYF.

The V and J genes are TRBV7-8 and TRBJ1-5; 12 bases map to TRBD1. The germline CDR1 and CDR2 sequences are SGHVS and FQNEAQ. The CDR3 has 15 amino acids. With 5 bases clipped from V and 7 bases from J, the junction kept 6 bases outside the gene matches. CDR3 residues: CASSGGQGAQQPQHF. Here the CDR3 DNA reads TGTGCCAGCAGCGGGGGACAGGGGGCTCAGCAGCCCCAGCATTTT.

This sequence joins TRBV4-2 and TRBJ2-5; 10 nucleotides line up with TRBD1. With 0 bases clipped from V and 4 bases from J, the junction kept 2 bases outside the gene matches. The CDR3 has 15 residues. The germline V gene has CDR1 LGHNA and CDR2 YNFKEQ. The CDR3 is CASSQDGTGVETQYF. The CDR3 DNA is TGTGCCAGCAGCCAAGATGGGACAGGGGTAGAGACCCAGTACTTC.

Points on this clone: It is likely a read error, because the conserved phenylalanine at the end of the CDR3 is missing. The DNA is omitted, as the CDR3 cannot be located on it reliably, and the CDR3 follows TCRdb's listing. The gene calls are TRBV7-2 and TRBJ1-1. With termini counted, the CDR3 has 13 amino acids. Germline CDR1 SGHTA, CDR2 FQGNSA. Here the CDR3 reads CASSLGLGSVTFL.

J is TRBJ1-5 and V is TRBV28; TRBD1 might be the D (5 bases). The germline CDR1 and CDR2 sequences are MDHEN and SYDVKM. This CDR3 is built from 14 residues. The V gene lost 5 bases and the J gene lost 0 bases, with 8 bases spanning the gap. The CDR3 bases are TGTGCCAGCAGTGACAGATATAGCAATCAGCCCCAGCATTTT. It specifies CASSDRYSNQPQHF.

CDR3 in DNA: TGCGCCAGCAGTGAATCCGAACAGGGATACAATCAGCCCCAGCATTTT. Translation: CASSESEQGYNQPQHF. The rearrangement uses TRBV10-2 and TRBJ1-5; D may be TRBD1 (6 bases). Germline V lookup: CDR1 WSHSY, CDR2 SAAADI. V lost 3 bases, J lost 3 bases, and 15 bases lay in between. There are 16 residues in the CDR3.

This chain joins TRBV4-3 and TRBJ2-1, with D hard to call. V lost 1 base and J 6 bases, leaving 10 bases between the germline ends. CDR3 length equals 14 residues. Looked up from germline, CDR1 is LGHNA and CDR2 is YSLEER. The chain's CDR3 is CASSQGVSPNEQFF. Here the CDR3 DNA reads TGCGCCAGCAGCCAAGGTGTCTCCCCCAATGAGCAGTTCTTC.

The gene calls are TRBV15 and TRBJ1-4; 11 positions agree with TRBD1. The CDR3 has 18 amino acids. V trimming: 5 bases; J trimming: 8 bases; junction bases outside the gene matches: 16. In germline, CDR1 is LNHNV, CDR2 YYDKDF (reference sequence). The CDR3 DNA sequence: TGTGCCACCAGCGCAAACCGGGACAGGGGGAATTTCGCCGAAAAACTGTTTTTT. Translation gives CATSANRDRGNFAEKLFF.